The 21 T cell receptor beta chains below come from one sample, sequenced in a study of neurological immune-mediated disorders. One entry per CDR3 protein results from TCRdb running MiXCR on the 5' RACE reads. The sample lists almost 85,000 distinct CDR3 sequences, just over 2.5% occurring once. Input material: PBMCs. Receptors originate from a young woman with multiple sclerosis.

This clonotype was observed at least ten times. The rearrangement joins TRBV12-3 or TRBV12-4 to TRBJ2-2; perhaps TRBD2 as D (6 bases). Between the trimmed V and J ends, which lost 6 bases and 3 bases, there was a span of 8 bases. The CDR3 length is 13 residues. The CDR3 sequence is CASSRGYTGELFF. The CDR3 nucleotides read TGTGCCAGCAGCCGGGGGTACACCGGGGAGCTGTTTTTT.

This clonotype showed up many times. CDR3 sequence (DNA): TGTGCCAGCAGCTTCGTGGAGGGCTCCTACAATGAGCAGTTCTTC. This sequence encodes CASSFVEGSYNEQFF. J is TRBJ2-1 and V is TRBV5-6; possible D gene TRBD2, 6 bases. This CDR3 has 15 residues. CDR1 is SGHDT, CDR2 YYEEEE, per germline. V lost 2 bases and J lost 0, with 9 bases in between.

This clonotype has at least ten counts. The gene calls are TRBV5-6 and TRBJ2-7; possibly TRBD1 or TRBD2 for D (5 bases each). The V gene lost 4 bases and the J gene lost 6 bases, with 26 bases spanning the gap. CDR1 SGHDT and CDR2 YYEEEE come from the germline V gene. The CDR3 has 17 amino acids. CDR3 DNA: TGTGCCAGCAGCCCCGAAGGGCGTAGGGCCGGGGCGAGCGAGCAGTACTTC. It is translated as CASSPEGRRAGASEQYF.

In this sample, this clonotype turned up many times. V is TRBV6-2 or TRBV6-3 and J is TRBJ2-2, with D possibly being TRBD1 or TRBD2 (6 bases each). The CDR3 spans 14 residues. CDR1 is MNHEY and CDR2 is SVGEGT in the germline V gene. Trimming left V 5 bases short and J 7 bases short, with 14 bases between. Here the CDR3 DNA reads TGTGCCAGCAGTGCCGTCGGGGGCCGCGGGGAGCTGTTTTTT. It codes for CASSAVGGRGELFF.

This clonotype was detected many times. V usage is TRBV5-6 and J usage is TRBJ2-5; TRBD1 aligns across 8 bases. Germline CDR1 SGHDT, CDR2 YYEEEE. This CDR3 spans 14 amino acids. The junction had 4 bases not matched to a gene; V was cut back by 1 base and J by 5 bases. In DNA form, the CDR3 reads TGTGCCAGCAGCTTGCGCAGGGGGCAGGAGACCCAGTACTTC. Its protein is CASSLRRGQETQYF.

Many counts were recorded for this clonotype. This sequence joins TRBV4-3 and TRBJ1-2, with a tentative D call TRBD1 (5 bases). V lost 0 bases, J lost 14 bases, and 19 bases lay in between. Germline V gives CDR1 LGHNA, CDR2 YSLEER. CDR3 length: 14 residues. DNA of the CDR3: TGCGCCAGCAGCCAAGAGGTGGAAAGGGGCCCTCTGACCTTC. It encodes CASSQEVERGPLTF.

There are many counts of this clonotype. This CDR3 reads CSVAAGVVEETQYF. CDR3 DNA sequence: TGCAGCGTTGCTGCGGGAGTAGTCGAGGAGACCCAGTACTTC. This sequence joins TRBV29-1 and TRBJ2-5; 7 bases line up with TRBD2. The germline gives CDR1 SQVTM, CDR2 ANQGSEA. This CDR3 comprises 14 residues. J was trimmed by 5 bases and V by 4 bases; bases with no gene match: 10.

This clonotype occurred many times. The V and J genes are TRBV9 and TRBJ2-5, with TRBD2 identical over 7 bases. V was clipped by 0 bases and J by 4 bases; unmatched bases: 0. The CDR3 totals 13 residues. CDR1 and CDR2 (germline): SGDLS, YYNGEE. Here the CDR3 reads CASSVGGGETQYF. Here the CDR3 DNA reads TGTGCCAGCAGCGTAGGCGGGGGAGAGACCCAGTACTTC.

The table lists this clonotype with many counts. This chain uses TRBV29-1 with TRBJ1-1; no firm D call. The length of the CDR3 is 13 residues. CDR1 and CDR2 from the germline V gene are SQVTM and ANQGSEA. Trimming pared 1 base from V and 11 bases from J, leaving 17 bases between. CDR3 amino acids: CSVEGTVKLQAFF. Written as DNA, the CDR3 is TGCAGCGTTGAAGGGACTGTAAAACTTCAGGCTTTCTTT.

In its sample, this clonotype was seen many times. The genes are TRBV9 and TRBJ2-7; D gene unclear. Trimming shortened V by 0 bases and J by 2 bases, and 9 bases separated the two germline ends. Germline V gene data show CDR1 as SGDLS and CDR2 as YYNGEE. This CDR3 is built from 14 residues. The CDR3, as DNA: TGTGCCAGCAGCGTAGGTGCTTTTGCCTACGAGCAGTACTTC. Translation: CASSVGAFAYEQYF.

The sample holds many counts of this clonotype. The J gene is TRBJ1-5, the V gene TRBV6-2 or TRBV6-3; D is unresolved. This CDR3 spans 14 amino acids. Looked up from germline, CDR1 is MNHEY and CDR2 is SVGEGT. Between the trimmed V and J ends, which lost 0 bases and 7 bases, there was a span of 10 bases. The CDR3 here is CASSYSRVGQPQHF. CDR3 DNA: TGTGCCAGCAGTTACTCAAGGGTAGGCCAGCCCCAGCATTTT.

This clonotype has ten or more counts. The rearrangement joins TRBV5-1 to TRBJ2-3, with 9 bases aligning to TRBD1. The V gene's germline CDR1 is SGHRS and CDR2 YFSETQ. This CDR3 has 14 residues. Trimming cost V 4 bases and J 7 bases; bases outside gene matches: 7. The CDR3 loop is CASSPDRGGNTQYF. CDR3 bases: TGCGCCAGCAGCCCGGACAGGGGAGGGAATACGCAGTATTTT.

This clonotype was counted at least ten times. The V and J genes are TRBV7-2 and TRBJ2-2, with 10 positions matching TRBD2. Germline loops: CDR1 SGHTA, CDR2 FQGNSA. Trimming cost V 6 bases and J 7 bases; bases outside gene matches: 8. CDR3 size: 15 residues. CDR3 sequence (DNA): TGTGCCAGCAGGGACCTAGCGGGAGTCGTCGGGGAGCTGTTTTTT. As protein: CASRDLAGVVGELFF.

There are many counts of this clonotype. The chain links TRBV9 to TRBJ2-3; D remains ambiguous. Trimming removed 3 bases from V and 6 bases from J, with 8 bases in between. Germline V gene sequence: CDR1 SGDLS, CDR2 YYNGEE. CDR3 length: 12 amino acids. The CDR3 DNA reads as TGTGCCAGCAGCGACCTTTCCGATACGCAGTATTTT. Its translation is CASSDLSDTQYF.

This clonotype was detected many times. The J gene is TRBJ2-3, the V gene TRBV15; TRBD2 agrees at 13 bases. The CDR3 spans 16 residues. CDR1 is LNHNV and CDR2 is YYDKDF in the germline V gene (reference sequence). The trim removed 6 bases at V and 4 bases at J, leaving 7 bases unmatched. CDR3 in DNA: TGTGCCACCAGGGAAGGGACTAGCGGGAAGGCAGATACGCAGTATTTT. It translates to CATREGTSGKADTQYF.

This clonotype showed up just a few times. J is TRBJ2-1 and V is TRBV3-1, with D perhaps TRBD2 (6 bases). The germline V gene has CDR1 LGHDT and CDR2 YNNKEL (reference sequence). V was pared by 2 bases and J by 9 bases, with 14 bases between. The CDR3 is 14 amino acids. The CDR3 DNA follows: TGTGCCAGCAGCCAAATGGCTAGCGTCCCTGAGCAGTTCTTC. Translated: CASSQMASVPEQFF.

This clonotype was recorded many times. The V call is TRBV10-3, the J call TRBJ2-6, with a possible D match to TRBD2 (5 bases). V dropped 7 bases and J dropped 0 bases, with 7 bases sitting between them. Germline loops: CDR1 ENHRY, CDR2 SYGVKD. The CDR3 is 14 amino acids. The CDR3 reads CAIMEDSGANVLTF. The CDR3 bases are TGTGCCATCATGGAGGACTCTGGGGCCAACGTCCTGACTTTC.

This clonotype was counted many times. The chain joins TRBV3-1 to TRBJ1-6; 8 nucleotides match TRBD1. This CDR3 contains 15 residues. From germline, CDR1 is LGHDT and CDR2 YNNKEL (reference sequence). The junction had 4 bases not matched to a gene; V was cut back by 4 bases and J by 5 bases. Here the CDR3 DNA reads TGTGCCAGCAGCCGGATGGGACAGGATAATTCACCCCTCCACTTT. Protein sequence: CASSRMGQDNSPLHF.

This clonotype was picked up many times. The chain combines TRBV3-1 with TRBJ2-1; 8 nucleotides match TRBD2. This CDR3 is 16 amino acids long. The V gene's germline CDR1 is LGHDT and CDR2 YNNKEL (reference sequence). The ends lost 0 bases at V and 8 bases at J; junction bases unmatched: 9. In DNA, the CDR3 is TGTGCCAGCAGCCAAGAACCAGGACTAGCAAGATATGAGCAGTTCTTC. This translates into CASSQEPGLARYEQFF.

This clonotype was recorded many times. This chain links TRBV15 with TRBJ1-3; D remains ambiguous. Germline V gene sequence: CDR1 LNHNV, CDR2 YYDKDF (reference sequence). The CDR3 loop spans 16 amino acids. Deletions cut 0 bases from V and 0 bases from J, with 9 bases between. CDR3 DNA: TGTGCCACCAGCAGAGATTCGACCTCCTCTGGAAACACCATATATTTT. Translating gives CATSRDSTSSGNTIYF.

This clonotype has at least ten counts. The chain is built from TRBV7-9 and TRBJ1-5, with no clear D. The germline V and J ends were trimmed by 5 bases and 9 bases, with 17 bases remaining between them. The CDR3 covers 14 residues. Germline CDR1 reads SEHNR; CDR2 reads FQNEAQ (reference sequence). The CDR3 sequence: CASSDGLLNGPQHF. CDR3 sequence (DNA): TGTGCCAGCAGCGACGGACTCCTTAATGGGCCCCAGCATTTT. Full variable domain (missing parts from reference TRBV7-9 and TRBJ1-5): DTGVSQNPRHKITKRGQNVTFRCDPISEHNRLYWYRQTLGQGPEFLTYFQNEAQLEKSRLLSDRFSAERPKGSFSTLEIQRTEQGDSAMYLCASSDGLLNGPQHFGDGTRLSIL.